This T cell receptor beta chain was captured in a study of blood T cell repertoires in COVID-19 (dated by TCRdb to the early 2020s). Broadly, across the study: Samples from collaborators originated in the United States, Italy and Spain and spanned both the acute and convalescent phases of COVID-19. The prospective study material was composed of cDNA or gDNA derived from T cells, B-cell-depleted T cells, or PBMCs. Subjects who had been exposed to COVID-19, were actively infected with it, or had recovered from it provided the deeply sampled blood TCRbeta repertoires that made up the dataset. The repertoires were made available in a free public database intended to serve as a resource for research on the immune response to SARS-CoV-2. The samples were drawn from the first 160 participants of the ongoing ImmuneRACE study and from 950 to 1,500 subjects provided by 6 global collaborators. Nearly every sample came with metadata listing a de-identified subject ID, COVID-19 status, age in years and sex. HLA class I and class II types, where available, came from metadata supplied by the sample provider rather than from assay-based typing.

What the work shows at the level of the full study, not this receptor alone: The amount of clinical and demographic metadata varied by source and participant and was provided uncurated.

From the cysteine through the phenylalanine, the CDR3 covers 14 amino acids. Only CDR3 DNA remains: 42 bases, in frame from the first base. V is reduced by 1 base and J by 2 bases, leaving a spacing of 6 bases between them. The germline V gene encodes CDR1 MNHEY and CDR2 SMNVEV (reference sequence). The immunoSEQ Assay, a bias-controlled multiplex PCR, was used to amplify TCRbeta CDR3 regions from genomic DNA. The study's own analysis went as follows. The number of nucleated cells in each sample was estimated from the amplification of reference gene primers within the assay. To quantify the absolute abundance of each unique TCRbeta CDR3 rearrangement, sequence reads were collapsed and filtered. For each sample, productive Simpson clonality was calculated as the square root of Simpson's diversity index across productive rearrangements. TCRdb took over this immuneACCESS table, retaining in-frame rearrangements with V and J assigned. Such tables are incomplete; in checked studies, under half of the missing clones stem from an unresolved V gene, and the remainder is unexplained. V, J and clone size were drawn from that table, and D and trimming were deduced from the DNA. Counted in this sample were approximately 330,000 clones; 90% of them appeared once. The top ten clones comprise roughly 1% of the sample.

One collaborating source in Seattle enrolled patients during active infection and followed them longitudinally through the course of disease. Whole blood was collected in K2EDTA tubes by collaborating institutions according to the institutions' own protocols. Collaborator samples were shipped for TCRbeta analysis as frozen whole blood, isolated PBMCs, or DNA extracted from either sample type. A note on this clone: Its antigen remains unidentified. Base quality data are lacking; no much larger clone is found one base away.

The rearrangement combines TRBV27 with TRBJ1-3; the D gene assignment is ambiguous. The sequence was collected from a woman between 40 and 55 years old with COVID-19, enrolled during active disease. Sequencing was carried out using peripheral blood. The DNA sequence is TGTGCCAGCAGTTTATTACAGCCTGGAAACACCATATATTTT. This encodes CASSLLQPGNTIYF.